This entry lists 17 T cell receptor beta chains sequenced from one sample in a study of beta chain features in type 1 diabetes. General study findings and limits: All four CD4+ subsets from Type 1 diabetes patients carried moderately but significantly shorter TCRB CDR3s.

Sequenced material consisted of expressed TCRB transcripts (all of the isolated RNA was reverse transcribed). Sequencing was performed with immunoSEQ multiplex PCR; in TCRdb, only in-frame clones are kept and a portion is missing. The table has approximately 600,000 clones, around 12% seen once. These receptors lack a known antigen. Material for sequencing was naive CD4+ T cells from blood. These receptors all stem from a man aged 25 to 45 with type 1 diabetes.

As to this clone: Other DNA variants within this sample encode the same CDR3. The chain couples TRBV6-6 to TRBJ2-5; D gene ambiguous. V was cut by 6 bases and J by 5 bases, with 7 bases left in between. CDR1 and CDR2 (germline): MNHNY, SVGAGI (reference sequence). The CDR3 is made up of 11 amino acids. In nucleotides, the CDR3 is TGTGCCAGCAGATCCAGGGAGACCCAGTACTTC. As protein: CASRSRETQYF.

A few counts support this clone. V gene TRBV4-3 combines with J gene TRBJ1-2; TRBD1 agrees at 10 bases. This CDR3 comprises 16 residues. Germline V gene data show CDR1 as LGHNA and CDR2 as YSLEER. J was trimmed by 4 bases and V by 1 base; bases with no gene match: 6. CDR3 loop: CASSQAPTGGFYGYTF. DNA of the CDR3: TGCGCCAGCAGCCAAGCCCCGACAGGGGGCTTCTATGGCTACACCTTC.

This clone came up a few times. The chain employs TRBV4-1 and TRBJ2-4; the D is unclear. From germline, CDR1 is MGHRA and CDR2 YSYEKL. V was pared by 4 bases and J by 1 base, with 17 bases between. The CDR3 contains 17 residues. CDR3: CASSPPGLGRAKNIQYF. CDR3 coding DNA: TGCGCCAGCAGCCCGCCGGGCTTGGGTCGGGCCAAAAACATTCAGTACTTC.

In DNA, the CDR3 is TGCGCCAGCAGCCCCCGACAGGGCACAACTAATGAAAAACTGTTTTTT. Translating gives CASSPRQGTTNEKLFF. This chain uses TRBV4-3 with TRBJ1-4; TRBD1 matches at 7 bases. CDR1 is LGHNA, CDR2 YSLEER, per germline. CDR3 size: 16 residues. V shed 4 bases and J 0 bases; nucleotides not matched to a gene: 5.

In this sample, this clone turned up a few times. V is TRBV9 and J is TRBJ1-2, with D maybe TRBD1 (5 bases). Trimming took 4 bases from V and 4 from J, leaving 17 bases between them. This CDR3 spans 15 amino acids. Looked up from germline, CDR1 is SGDLS and CDR2 is YYNGEE. The CDR3 here is CASSPGGEVSYGYTF. The CDR3 region has the DNA TGTGCCAGCAGCCCAGGAGGGGAGGTGAGCTATGGCTACACCTTC.

The chain uses TRBV11-3 and TRBJ1-2, with D maybe TRBD1 (6 bases). The CDR3 runs to 16 residues. V dropped 1 base and J dropped 1 base, with 13 bases sitting between them. In germline, CDR1 is SGHNT, CDR2 YENEEA. CDR3 sequence: CASSLAGQTINYGYTF. In DNA, the CDR3 is TGTGCCAGCAGCTTAGCCGGACAGACGATTAACTATGGCTACACCTTC. Based on the CDR3 plus reference TRBV11-3 and TRBJ1-2, the full variable domain is EAGVVQSPRYKIIEKKQPVAFWCNPISGHNTLYWYLQNLGQGPELLIRYENEEAVDDSQLPKDRFSAERLKGVDSTLKIQPAELGDSAVYLCASSLAGQTINYGYTFGSGTRLTVV.

In its sample, this clone was seen a few times. The J gene is TRBJ1-2, the V gene TRBV7-2; the D is unclear. This CDR3 spans 14 amino acids. The germline V gene encodes CDR1 SGHTA and CDR2 FQGNSA. The V end lost 2 bases, the J end lost 0 bases, and 7 bases lay between the germline ends. CDR3 residues: CASSLTVTNYGYTF. CDR3 nucleotides: TGTGCCAGCAGCTTAACGGTTACTAACTATGGCTACACCTTC.

The chain is built from TRBV7-2 and TRBJ2-7; perhaps D is TRBD1 or TRBD2 (5 bases each). V dropped 5 bases and J dropped 9 bases, with 14 bases sitting between them. Germline CDR1 reads SGHTA; CDR2 reads FQGNSA. The CDR3 covers 12 residues. The CDR3 sequence is CASSQRGAGQYF. The DNA for the CDR3 is TGTGCCAGCAGCCAGAGGGGTGCGGGGCAGTACTTC.

This clone came up a few times. Other DNA sequences in this sample translate to the same CDR3. The gene calls are TRBV19 and TRBJ2-2; a weak D match, TRBD1 (7 bases). This CDR3 spans 15 amino acids. CDR1 LNHDA and CDR2 SQIVND come from the germline V gene (reference sequence). Trimming left V 6 bases short and J 0 bases short, with 11 bases between. CDR3 DNA: TGTGCCAGTAGCCGCGGGACAGCGAACACCGGGGAGCTGTTTTTT. It specifies CASSRGTANTGELFF. Drawing the rest from reference TRBV19 and TRBJ2-2, the complete variable domain is DGGITQSPKYLFRKEGQNVTLSCEQNLNHDAMYWYRQDPGQGLRLIYYSQIVNDFQKGDIAEGYSVSREKKESFPLTVTSAQKNPTAFYLCASSRGTANTGELFFGEGSRLTVL.

The chain joins TRBV5-1 to TRBJ1-1, with no clear D. Trimming took 0 bases from V and 2 from J, leaving 14 bases between them. The CDR3 is 16 amino acids. Germline V lookup: CDR1 SGHRS, CDR2 YFSETQ. The DNA of the CDR3 is TGCGCCAGCAGCTTGGCCTCTGGGCAAGGAAACACTGAAGCTTTCTTT. The encoded protein is CASSLASGQGNTEAFF.

The table lists this clone with many counts. This specimen includes other DNA sequences encoding the same CDR3. The J gene is TRBJ2-7, the V gene TRBV28; the D is unclear. V lost 6 bases and J 3 bases, leaving 6 bases between the germline ends. The CDR3 sequence is 11 residues long. Germline V lookup: CDR1 MDHEN, CDR2 SYDVKM. CDR3 sequence reads: CASSPFYEQYF. CDR3 nucleotides: TGTGCCAGCAGCCCTTTCTACGAGCAGTACTTC.

The chain carries TRBV7-2 and TRBJ1-6, with TRBD1 matching 12 bases. The V gene end was trimmed by 1 base and the J gene end by 7 bases; junction bases not matched to a gene: 8. This CDR3 contains 18 residues. Per germline, CDR1 SGHTA and CDR2 FQGNSA. CDR3: CASSLVAGQGAGNSPLHF. The CDR3 bases are TGTGCCAGCAGCTTAGTGGCGGGACAGGGGGCCGGGAATTCACCCCTCCACTTT.

V usage is TRBV6-5 and J usage is TRBJ1-5, with D uncertain. Trimming shortened V by 0 bases and J by 5 bases, and 8 bases separated the two germline ends. The CDR3 has 14 amino acids. CDR1 MNHEY and CDR2 SVGAGI come from the germline V gene. The CDR3 nucleotides are TGTGCCAGCAGTTACTCTAGCAGCTATCAGCCCCAGCATTTT. It translates to CASSYSSSYQPQHF.

This chain links TRBV9 with TRBJ2-1; TRBD2 matches 8 bases. The trim removed 4 bases at V and 4 bases at J, leaving 7 bases unmatched. Looked up from germline, CDR1 is SGDLS and CDR2 is YYNGEE. The CDR3 is 15 amino acids. The CDR3 DNA is TGTGCCAGCAGCCCCACTAGCGGAAGTTACAATGAGCAGTTCTTC. It yields the protein CASSPTSGSYNEQFF.

V and J are TRBV5-4 and TRBJ2-1; 9 bases agree with TRBD2. CDR1 and CDR2 (germline): SGHNT, YYREEE (reference sequence). The V segment lost 4 bases and the J segment 4 bases; nucleotides outside the gene matches: 12. CDR3 length: 17 residues. This CDR3 is CASSAGTSSSRYNEQFF. For the CDR3, the DNA is TGTGCCAGCAGCGCCGGGACTAGCTCATCACGATACAATGAGCAGTTCTTC.

The gene calls are TRBV29-1 and TRBJ2-1; D gene uncertain. V shed 1 base and J shed 0 bases, with 7 bases lying between them. In germline, CDR1 is SQVTM, CDR2 ANQGSEA. The CDR3 sequence is 14 residues long. In DNA form, the CDR3 reads TGCAGCGTTGAAGCGAGTAGCTCCTACAATGAGCAGTTCTTC. As protein: CSVEASSSYNEQFF.

This clone came up a few times. J is TRBJ1-1 and V is TRBV9; D is unclear. The CDR3 spans 14 residues. The germline V gene has CDR1 SGDLS and CDR2 YYNGEE. Trimming removed 0 bases from V and 1 base from J, with 7 bases in between. Here the CDR3 reads CASSVASKNTEAFF. For the CDR3, the DNA is TGTGCCAGCAGCGTAGCTAGCAAGAACACTGAAGCTTTCTTT.